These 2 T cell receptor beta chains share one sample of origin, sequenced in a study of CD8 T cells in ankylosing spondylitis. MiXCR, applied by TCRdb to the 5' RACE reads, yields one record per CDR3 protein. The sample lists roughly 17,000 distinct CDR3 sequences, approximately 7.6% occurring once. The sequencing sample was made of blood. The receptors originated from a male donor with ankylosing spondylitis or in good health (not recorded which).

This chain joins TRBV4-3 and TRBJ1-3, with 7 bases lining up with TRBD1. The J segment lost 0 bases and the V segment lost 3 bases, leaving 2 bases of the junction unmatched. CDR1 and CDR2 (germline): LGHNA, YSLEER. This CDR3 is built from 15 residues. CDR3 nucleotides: TGCGCCAGCAGCCAGGGACAGAGCTCTGGAAACACCATATATTTT. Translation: CASSQGQSSGNTIYF.

DNA for the CDR3: TGCGCCAGCGGGCCCCAAGGCAGGGGCCATTTGAGGGCCTACGAGCAGTACTTC. Its translation: CASGPQGRGHLRAYEQYF. The V and J genes are TRBV10-1 and TRBJ2-7, with D maybe TRBD1 (6 bases). Germline CDR1 WNHNN, CDR2 SYGVQD (reference sequence). V lost 8 bases and J lost 2, with 28 bases in between. The length of the CDR3 is 18 residues.